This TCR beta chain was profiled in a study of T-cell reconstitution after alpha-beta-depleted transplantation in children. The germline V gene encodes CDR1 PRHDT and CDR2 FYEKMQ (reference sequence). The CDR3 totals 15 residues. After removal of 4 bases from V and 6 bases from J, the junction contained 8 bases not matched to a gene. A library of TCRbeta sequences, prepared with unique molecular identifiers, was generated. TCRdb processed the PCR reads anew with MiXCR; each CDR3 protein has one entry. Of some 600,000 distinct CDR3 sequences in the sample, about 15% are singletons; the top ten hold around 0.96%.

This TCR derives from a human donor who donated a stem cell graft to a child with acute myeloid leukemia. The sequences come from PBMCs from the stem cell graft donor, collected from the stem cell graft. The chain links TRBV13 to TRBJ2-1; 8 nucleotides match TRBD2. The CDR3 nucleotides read TGTGCCAGCAGCTCGGGACTAGTGGTTTCCAATGAGCAGTTCTTC. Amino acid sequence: CASSSGLVVSNEQFF.